This T cell receptor beta chain was identified during a study of metastatic and nonmetastatic thyroid tumors. Study overall: Blood and tumor or nodule tissue repertoires from malignant and benign thyroid patients were compared.

Every patient was untreated before thyroid surgery. In the study's own analysis: Built for papillary thyroid cancer, a distant-metastasis classifier drew on CDR3 differences across clinicopathological groups. TCRdb recomputed clones from the PCR reads via MiXCR. These V and J calls are TCRdb output, not the study's own analysis. This table holds about 27,000 clones, approximately 24% found once. The CDR3 is made up of 14 amino acids. Deletions cut 3 bases from V and 0 bases from J, with 9 bases between. Germline V gene data show CDR1 as LNHDA and CDR2 as SQIVND (reference sequence). Points from the study as a whole: Reports indicated that malignant thyroid tumors showed significantly higher TCR beta diversity than benign nodules did, in blood and tumor.

This clone turned up a few times. Its antigen is undetermined. The specimen sequenced was blood. V gene TRBV19 combines with J gene TRBJ2-7; TRBD1 is a possible D gene (6 bases). This clonotype was sampled from a female donor with papillary thyroid cancer or a benign thyroid nodule (not recorded which). Some clones in this sample may be carry-over from other donors' samples. Written as DNA, the CDR3 is TGTGCCAGTAGTATTCGGGACAACTCCTACGAGCAGTACTTC. Translated: CASSIRDNSYEQYF.